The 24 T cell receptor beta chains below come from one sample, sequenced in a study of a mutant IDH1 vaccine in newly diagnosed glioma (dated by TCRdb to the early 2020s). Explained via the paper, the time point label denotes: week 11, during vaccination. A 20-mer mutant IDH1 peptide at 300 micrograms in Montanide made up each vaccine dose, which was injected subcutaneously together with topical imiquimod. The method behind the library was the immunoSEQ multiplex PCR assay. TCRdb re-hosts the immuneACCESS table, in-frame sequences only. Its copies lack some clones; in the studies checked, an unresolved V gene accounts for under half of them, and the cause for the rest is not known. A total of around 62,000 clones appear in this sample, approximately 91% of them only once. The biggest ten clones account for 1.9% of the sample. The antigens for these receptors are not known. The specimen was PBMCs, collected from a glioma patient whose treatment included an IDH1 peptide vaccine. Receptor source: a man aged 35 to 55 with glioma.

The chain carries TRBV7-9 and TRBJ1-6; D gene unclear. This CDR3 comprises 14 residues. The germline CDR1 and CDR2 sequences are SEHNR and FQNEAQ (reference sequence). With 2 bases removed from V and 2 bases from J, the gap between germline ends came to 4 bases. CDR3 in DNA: TGTGCCAGCAGCTTATCGCCCTATAATTCACCCCTCCACTTT. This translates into CASSLSPYNSPLHF. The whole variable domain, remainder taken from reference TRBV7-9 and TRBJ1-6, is DTGVSQNPRHKITKRGQNVTFRCDPISEHNRLYWYRQTLGQGPEFLTYFQNEAQLEKSRLLSDRFSAERPKGSFSTLEIQRTEQGDSAMYLCASSLSPYNSPLHFGNGTRLTVT.

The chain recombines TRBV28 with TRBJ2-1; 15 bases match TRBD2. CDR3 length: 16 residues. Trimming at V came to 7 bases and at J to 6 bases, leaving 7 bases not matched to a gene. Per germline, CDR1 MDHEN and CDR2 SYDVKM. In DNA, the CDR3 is TGTGCCAGCACCCGGACTAGCGGGGGGGGGTTCAATGAGCAGTTCTTC. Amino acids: CASTRTSGGGFNEQFF.

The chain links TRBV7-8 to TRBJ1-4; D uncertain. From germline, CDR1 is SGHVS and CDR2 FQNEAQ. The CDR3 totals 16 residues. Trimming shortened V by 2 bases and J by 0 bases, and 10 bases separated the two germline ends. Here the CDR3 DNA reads TGTGCCAGCAGCTTACGTTTGATTGCAACTAATGAAAAACTGTTTTTT. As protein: CASSLRLIATNEKLFF. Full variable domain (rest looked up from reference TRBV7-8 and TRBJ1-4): GAGVSQSPRYKVAKRGQDVALRCDPISGHVSLFWYQQALGQGPEFLTYFQNEAQLDKSGLPSDRFFAERPEGSVSTLKIQRTQQEDSAVYLCASSLRLIATNEKLFFGSGTQLSVL.

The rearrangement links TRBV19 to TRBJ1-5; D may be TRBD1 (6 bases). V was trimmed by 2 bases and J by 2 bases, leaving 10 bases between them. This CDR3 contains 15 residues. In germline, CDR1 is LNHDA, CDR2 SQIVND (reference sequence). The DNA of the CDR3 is TGTGCCAGTAGTATATCGGCAGGGGGCAATCAGCCCCAGCATTTT. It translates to CASSISAGGNQPQHF.

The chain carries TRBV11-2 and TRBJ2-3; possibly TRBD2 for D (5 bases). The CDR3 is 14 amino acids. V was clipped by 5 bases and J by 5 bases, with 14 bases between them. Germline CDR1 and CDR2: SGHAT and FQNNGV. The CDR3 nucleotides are TGTGCCAGCAGCCAGACTATCGGAGGAGATACGCAGTATTTT. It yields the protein CASSQTIGGDTQYF.

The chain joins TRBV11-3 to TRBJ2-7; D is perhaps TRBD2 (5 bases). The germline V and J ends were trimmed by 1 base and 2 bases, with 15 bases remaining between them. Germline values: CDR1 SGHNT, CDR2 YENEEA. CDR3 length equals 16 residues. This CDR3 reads CASSLGRQALTYEQYF. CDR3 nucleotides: TGTGCCAGCAGCTTAGGGAGGCAGGCCCTTACCTACGAGCAGTACTTC.

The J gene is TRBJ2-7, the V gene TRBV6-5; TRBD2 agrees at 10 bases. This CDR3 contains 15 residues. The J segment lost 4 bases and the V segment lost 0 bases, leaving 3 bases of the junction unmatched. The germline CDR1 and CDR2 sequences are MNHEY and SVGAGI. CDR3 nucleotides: TGTGCCAGCAGTTACTCGTGGACTAGCGGATACGAGCAGTACTTC. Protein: CASSYSWTSGYEQYF.

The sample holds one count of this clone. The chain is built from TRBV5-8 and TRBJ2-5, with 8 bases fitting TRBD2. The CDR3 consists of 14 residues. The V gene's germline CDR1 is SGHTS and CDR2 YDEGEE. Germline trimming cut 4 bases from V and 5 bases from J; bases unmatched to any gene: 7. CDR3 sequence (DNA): TGTGCCAGCAGCCCCATCCGCGGGGGGGAGACCCAGTACTTC. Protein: CASSPIRGGETQYF. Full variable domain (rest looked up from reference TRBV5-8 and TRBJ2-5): EAGVTQSPTHLIKTRGQQATLRCSPISGHTSVYWYQQALGLGLQFLLWYDEGEERNRGNFPPRFSGRQFPNYSSELNVNALELEDSALYLCASSPIRGGETQYFGPGTRLLVL.

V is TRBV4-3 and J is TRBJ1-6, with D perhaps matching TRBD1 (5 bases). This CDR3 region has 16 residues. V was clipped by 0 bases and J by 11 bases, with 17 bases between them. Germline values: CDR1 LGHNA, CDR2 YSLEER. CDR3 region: CASSQDLGGSGPPLHF. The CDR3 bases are TGCGCCAGCAGCCAAGATCTGGGGGGGAGTGGACCACCCCTCCACTTT.

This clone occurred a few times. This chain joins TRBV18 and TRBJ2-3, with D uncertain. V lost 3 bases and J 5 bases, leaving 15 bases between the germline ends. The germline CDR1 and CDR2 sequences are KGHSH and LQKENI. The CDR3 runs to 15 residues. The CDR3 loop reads CASSPSDPWGDTQYF. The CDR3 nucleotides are TGTGCCAGCTCACCCTCAGACCCTTGGGGAGATACGCAGTATTTT.

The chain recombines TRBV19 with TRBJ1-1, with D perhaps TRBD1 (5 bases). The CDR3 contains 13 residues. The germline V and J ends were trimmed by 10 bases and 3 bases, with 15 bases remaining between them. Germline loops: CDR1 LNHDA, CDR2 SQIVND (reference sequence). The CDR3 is CATKWGKDTEAFF. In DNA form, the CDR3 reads TGTGCCACCAAATGGGGGAAGGACACTGAAGCTTTCTTT. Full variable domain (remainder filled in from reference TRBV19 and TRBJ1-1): DGGITQSPKYLFRKEGQNVTLSCEQNLNHDAMYWYRQDPGQGLRLIYYSQIVNDFQKGDIAEGYSVSREKKESFPLTVTSAQKNPTAFYLCATKWGKDTEAFFGQGTRLTVV.

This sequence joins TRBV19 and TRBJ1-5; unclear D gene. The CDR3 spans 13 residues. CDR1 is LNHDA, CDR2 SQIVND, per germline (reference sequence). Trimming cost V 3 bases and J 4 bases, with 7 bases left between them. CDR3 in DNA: TGTGCCAGTAGTATGAATAGGAATCAGCCCCAGCATTTT. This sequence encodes CASSMNRNQPQHF. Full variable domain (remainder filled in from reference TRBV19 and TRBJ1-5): DGGITQSPKYLFRKEGQNVTLSCEQNLNHDAMYWYRQDPGQGLRLIYYSQIVNDFQKGDIAEGYSVSREKKESFPLTVTSAQKNPTAFYLCASSMNRNQPQHFGDGTRLSIL.

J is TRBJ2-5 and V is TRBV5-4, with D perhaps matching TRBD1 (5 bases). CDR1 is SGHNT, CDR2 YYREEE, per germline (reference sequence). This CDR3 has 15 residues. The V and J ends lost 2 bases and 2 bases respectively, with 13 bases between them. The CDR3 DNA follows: TGTGCCAGCAGCTTAGTTCATAGACAGCAAGAGACCCAGTACTTC. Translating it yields CASSLVHRQQETQYF.

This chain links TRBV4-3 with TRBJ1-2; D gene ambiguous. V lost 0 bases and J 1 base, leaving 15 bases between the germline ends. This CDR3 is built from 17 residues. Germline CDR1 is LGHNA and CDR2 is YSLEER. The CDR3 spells CASSQDSRRGYNYGYTF. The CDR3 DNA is TGCGCCAGCAGCCAAGATTCTCGACGGGGTTATAACTATGGCTACACCTTC.

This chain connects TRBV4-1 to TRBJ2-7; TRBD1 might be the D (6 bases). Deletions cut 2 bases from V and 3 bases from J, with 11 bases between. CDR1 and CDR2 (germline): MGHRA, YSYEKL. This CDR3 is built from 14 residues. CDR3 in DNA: TGCGCCAGCAGCCAAACAGGGTGGGTCTACGAGCAGTACTTC. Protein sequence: CASSQTGWVYEQYF.

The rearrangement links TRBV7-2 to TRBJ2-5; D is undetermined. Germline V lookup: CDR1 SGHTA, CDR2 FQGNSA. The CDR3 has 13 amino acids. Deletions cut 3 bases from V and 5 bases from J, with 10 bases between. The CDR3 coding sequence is TGTGCCAGCAGCTTGGTTGGTGCGGAGACCCAGTACTTC. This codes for CASSLVGAETQYF.

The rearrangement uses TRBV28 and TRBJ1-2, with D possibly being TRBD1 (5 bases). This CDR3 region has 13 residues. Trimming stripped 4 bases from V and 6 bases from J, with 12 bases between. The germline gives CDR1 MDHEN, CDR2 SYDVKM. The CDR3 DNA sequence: TGTGCCAGCAGTTCGGGGGGGGTGAATGGCTACACCTTC. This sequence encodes CASSSGGVNGYTF.

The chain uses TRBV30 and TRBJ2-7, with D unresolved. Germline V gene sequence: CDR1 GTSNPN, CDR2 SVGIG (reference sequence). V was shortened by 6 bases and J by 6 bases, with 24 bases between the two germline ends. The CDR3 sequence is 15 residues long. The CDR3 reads CACAPLSHPTGEQYV. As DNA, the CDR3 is TGTGCCTGTGCTCCCTTGAGCCATCCCACGGGCGAGCAGTACGTC.

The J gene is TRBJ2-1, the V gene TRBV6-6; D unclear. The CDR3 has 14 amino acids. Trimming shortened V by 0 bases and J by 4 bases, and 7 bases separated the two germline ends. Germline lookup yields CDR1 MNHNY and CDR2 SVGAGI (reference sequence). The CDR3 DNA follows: TGTGCCAGCAGTTACTCAAGGGTTTACAATGAGCAGTTCTTC. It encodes CASSYSRVYNEQFF.

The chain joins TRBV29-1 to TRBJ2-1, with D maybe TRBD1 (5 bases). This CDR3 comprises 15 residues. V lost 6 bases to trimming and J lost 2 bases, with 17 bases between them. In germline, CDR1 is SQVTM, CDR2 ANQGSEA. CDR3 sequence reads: CSVISQVGPYNEQFF. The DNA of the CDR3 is TGCAGCGTCATCTCCCAGGTGGGGCCCTACAATGAGCAGTTCTTC.

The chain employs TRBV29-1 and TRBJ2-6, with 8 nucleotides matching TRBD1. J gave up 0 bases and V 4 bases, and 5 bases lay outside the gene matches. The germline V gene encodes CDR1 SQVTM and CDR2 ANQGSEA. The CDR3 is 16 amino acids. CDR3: CSVGTGSFSGANVLTF. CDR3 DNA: TGCAGCGTTGGGACAGGGTCGTTCTCTGGGGCCAACGTCCTGACTTTC.

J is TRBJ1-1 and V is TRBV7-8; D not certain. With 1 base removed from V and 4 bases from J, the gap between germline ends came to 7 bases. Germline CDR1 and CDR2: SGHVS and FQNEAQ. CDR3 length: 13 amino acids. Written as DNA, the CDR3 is TGTGCCAGCAGCTTAGGACTGGGCACTGAAGCTTTCTTT. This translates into CASSLGLGTEAFF. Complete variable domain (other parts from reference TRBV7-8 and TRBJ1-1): GAGVSQSPRYKVAKRGQDVALRCDPISGHVSLFWYQQALGQGPEFLTYFQNEAQLDKSGLPSDRFFAERPEGSVSTLKIQRTQQEDSAVYLCASSLGLGTEAFFGQGTRLTVV.

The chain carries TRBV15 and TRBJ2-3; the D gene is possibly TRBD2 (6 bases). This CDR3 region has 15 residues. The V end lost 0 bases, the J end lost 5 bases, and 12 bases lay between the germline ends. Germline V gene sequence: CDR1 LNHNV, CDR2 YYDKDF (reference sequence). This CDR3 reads CATSRDRGFGDTQYF. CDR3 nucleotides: TGTGCCACCAGCAGAGATCGGGGGTTCGGAGATACGCAGTATTTT.

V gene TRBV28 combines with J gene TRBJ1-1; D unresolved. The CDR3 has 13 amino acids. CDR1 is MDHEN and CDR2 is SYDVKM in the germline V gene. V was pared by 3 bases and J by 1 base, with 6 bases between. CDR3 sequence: CASSFKGNTEAFF. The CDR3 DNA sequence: TGTGCCAGCAGTTTTAAAGGGAACACTGAAGCTTTCTTT. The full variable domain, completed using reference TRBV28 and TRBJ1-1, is DVKVTQSSRYLVKRTGEKVFLECVQDMDHENMFWYRQDPGLGLRLIYFSYDVKMKEKGDIPEGYSVSREKKERFSLILESASTNQTSMYLCASSFKGNTEAFFGQGTRLTVV.